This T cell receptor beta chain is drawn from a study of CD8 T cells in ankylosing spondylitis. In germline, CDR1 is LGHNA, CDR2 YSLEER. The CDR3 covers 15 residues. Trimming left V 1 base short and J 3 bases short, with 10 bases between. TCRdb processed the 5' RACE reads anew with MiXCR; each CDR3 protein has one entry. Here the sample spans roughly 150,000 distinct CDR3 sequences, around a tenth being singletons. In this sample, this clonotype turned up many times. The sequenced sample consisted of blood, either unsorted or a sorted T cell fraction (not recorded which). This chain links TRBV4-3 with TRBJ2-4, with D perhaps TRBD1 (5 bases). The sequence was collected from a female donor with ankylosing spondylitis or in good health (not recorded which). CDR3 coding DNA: TGCGCCAGCAGCCAAGTCCAGGGATACAAAAACATTCAGTACTTC. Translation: CASSQVQGYKNIQYF.